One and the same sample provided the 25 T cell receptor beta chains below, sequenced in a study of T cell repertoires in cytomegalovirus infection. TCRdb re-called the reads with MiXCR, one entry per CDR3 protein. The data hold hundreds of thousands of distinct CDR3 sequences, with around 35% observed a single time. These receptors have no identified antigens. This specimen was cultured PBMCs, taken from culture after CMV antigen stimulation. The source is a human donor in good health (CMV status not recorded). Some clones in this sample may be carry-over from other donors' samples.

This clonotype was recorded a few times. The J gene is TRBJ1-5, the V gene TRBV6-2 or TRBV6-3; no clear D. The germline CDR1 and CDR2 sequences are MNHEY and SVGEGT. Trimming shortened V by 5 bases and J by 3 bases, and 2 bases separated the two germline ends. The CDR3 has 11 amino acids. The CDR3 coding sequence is TGTGCCAGCAGTGTCAATCAGCCCCAGCATTTT. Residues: CASSVNQPQHF.

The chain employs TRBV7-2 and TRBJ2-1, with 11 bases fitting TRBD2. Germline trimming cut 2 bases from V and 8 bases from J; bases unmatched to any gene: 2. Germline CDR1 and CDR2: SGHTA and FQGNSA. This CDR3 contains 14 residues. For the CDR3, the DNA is TGTGCCAGCAGCTTAACTAGCGGGAGCTATGAGCAGTTCTTC. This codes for CASSLTSGSYEQFF.

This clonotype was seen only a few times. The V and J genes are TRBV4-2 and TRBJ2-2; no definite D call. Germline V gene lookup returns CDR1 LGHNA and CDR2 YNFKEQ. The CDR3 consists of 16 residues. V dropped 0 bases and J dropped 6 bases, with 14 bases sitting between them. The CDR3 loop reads CASSQDLLRLAGELFF. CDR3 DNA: TGTGCCAGCAGCCAAGATTTACTTCGGTTGGCCGGGGAGCTGTTTTTT.

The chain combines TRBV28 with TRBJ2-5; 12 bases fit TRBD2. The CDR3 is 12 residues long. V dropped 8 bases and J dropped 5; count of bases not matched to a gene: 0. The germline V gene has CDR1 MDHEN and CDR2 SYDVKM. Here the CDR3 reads CASLAGGETQYF. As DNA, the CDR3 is TGTGCCAGCCTAGCGGGAGGGGAGACCCAGTACTTC.

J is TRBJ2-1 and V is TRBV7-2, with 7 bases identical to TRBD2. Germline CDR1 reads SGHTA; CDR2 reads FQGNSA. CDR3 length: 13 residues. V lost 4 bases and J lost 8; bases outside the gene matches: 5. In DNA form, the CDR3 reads TGTGCCAGCAGCTCCGGGACTATATATGAGCAGTTCTTC. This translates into CASSSGTIYEQFF.

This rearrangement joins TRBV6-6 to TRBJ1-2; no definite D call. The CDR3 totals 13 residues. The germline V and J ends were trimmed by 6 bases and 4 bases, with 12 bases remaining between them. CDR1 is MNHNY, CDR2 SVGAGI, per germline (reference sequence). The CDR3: CASSSDGSYGYTF. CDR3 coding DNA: TGTGCCAGCAGCTCGGACGGAAGCTATGGCTACACCTTC.

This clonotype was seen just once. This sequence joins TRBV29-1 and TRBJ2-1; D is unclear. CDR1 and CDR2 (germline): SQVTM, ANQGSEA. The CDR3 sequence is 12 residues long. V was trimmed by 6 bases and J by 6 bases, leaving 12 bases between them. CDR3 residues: CSVHRSFNEQFF. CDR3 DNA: TGCAGCGTCCATAGATCGTTCAATGAGCAGTTCTTC.

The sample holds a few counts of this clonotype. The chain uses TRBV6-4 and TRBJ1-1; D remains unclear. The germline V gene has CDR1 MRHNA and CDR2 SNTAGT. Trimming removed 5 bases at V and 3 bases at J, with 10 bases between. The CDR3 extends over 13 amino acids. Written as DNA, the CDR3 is TGTGCCAGCAGTTCAACCCTCTACACTGAAGCTTTCTTT. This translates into CASSSTLYTEAFF.

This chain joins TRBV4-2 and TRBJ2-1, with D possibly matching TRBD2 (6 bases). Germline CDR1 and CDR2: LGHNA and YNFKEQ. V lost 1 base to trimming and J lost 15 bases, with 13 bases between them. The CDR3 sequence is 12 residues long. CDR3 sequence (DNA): TGTGCCAGCAGCCAAGTGCCGGGAGTGCCGTTCTTC. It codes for CASSQVPGVPFF.

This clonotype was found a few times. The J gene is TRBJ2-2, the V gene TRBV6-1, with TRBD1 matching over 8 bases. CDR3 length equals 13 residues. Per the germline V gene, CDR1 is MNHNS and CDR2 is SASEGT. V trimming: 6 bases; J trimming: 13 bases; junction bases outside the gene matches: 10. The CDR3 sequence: CASRRDRPGRLFF. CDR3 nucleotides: TGTGCCAGCAGACGGGACAGGCCGGGGAGGCTGTTTTTT.

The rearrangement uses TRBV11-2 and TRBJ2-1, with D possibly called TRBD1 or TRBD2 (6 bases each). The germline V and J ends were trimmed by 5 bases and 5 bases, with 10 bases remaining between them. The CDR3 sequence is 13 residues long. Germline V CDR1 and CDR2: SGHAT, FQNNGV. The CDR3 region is CASSLRGHNEQFF. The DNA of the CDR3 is TGTGCCAGCAGCCTCCGGGGGCACAATGAGCAGTTCTTC.

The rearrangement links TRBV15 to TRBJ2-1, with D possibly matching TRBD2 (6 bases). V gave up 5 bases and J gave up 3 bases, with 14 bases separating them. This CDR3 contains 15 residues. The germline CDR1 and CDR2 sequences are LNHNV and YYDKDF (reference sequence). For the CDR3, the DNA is TGTGCCACCAGCGGTGGGCGCGGGGTCTACAATGAGCAGTTCTTC. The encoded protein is CATSGGRGVYNEQFF. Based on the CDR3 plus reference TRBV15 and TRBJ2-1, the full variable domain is DAMVIQNPRYQVTQFGKPVTLSCSQTLNHNVMYWYQQKSSQAPKLLFHYYDKDFNNEADTPDNFQSRRPNTSFCFLDIRSPGLGDTAMYLCATSGGRGVYNEQFFGPGTRLTVL.

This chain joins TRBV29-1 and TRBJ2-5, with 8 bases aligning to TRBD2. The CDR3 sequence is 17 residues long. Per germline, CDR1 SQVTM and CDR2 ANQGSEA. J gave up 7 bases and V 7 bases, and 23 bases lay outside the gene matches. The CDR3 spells CSASKIHHSGDSRTQYF. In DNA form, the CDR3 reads TGCAGCGCCTCTAAAATCCATCATAGCGGGGACTCCAGGACCCAGTACTTC.

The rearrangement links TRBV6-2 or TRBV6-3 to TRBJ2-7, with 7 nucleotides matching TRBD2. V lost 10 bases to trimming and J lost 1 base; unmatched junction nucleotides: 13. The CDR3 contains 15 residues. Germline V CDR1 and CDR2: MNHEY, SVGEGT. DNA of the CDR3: TGTGCCACCGCCCTTAATTCCGGGGGGTCCTACGAGCAGTACTTC. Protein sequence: CATALNSGGSYEQYF.

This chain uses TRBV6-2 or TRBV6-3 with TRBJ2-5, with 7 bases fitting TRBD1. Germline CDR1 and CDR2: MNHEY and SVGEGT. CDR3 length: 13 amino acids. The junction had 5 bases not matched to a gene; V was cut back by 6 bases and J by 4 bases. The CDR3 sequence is CASSTQGSETQYF. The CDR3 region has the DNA TGTGCCAGCAGCACACAGGGGTCAGAGACCCAGTACTTC.

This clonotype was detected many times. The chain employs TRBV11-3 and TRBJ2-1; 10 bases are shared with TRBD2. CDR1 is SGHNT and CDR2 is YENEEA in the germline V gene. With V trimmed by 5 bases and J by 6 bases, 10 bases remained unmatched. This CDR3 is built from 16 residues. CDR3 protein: CASSGAGTSATNEQFF. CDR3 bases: TGTGCCAGCAGCGGAGCCGGGACTAGCGCCACCAATGAGCAGTTCTTC.

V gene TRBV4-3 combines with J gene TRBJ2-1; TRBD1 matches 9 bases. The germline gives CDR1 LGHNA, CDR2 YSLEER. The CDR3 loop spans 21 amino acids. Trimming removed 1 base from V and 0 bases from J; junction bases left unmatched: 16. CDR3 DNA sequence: TGCGCCAGCAGCCAAGTCCCGGGACAGGGCTCCGCAAAACCCTCCTACAATGAGCAGTTCTTC. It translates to CASSQVPGQGSAKPSYNEQFF.

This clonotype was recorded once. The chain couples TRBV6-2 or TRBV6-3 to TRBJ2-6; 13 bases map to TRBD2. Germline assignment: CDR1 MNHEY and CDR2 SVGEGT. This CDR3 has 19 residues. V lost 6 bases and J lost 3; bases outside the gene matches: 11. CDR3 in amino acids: CASRSLLAGGTFGANVLTF. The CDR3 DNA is TGTGCCAGCAGAAGCCTACTAGCGGGGGGGACTTTTGGGGCCAACGTCCTGACTTTC.

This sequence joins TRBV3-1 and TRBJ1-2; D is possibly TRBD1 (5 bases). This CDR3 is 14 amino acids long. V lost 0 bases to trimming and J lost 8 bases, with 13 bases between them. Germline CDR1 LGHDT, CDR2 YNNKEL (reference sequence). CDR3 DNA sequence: TGTGCCAGCAGCCAAGATTGGGCAGGGCGAGGCTACACCTTC. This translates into CASSQDWAGRGYTF.

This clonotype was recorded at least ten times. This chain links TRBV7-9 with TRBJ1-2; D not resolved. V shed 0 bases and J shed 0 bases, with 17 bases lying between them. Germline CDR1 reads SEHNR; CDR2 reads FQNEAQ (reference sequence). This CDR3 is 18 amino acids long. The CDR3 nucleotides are TGTGCCAGCAGCTTAGCGTCGGGCAGGCTTACAGCTAACTATGGCTACACCTTC. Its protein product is CASSLASGRLTANYGYTF.

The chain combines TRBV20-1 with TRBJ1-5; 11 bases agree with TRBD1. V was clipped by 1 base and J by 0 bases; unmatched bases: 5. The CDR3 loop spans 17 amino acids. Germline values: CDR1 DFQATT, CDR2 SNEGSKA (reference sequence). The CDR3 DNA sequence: TGCAGTGCTAGAGTAACAGGGACAGGGGGTAGCAATCAGCCCCAGCATTTT. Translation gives CSARVTGTGGSNQPQHF.

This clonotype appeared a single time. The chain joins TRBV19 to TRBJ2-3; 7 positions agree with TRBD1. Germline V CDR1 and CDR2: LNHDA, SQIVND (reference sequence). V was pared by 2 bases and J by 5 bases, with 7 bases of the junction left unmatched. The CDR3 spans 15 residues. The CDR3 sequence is CASSIRDRGRDTQYF. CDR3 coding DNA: TGTGCCAGTAGTATAAGGGACAGAGGAAGAGATACGCAGTATTTT.

CDR3 nucleotides: TGTGCCAGCAACGACGCCAGGGGAGGGCTCGAGCAGTACGTC. Protein: CASNDARGGLEQYV. The V and J genes are TRBV28 and TRBJ2-7, with a possible D match to TRBD2 (7 bases). Germline values: CDR1 MDHEN, CDR2 SYDVKM. The length of the CDR3 is 14 residues. V lost 7 bases to trimming and J lost 6 bases, with 19 bases between them.

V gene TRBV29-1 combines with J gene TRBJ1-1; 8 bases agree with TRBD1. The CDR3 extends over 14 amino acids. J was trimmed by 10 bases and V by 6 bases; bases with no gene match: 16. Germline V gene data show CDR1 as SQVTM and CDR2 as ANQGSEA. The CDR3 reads CSVRGQVWDSRAFF. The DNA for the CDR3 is TGCAGCGTGCGGGGACAGGTCTGGGATTCTAGAGCTTTCTTT.

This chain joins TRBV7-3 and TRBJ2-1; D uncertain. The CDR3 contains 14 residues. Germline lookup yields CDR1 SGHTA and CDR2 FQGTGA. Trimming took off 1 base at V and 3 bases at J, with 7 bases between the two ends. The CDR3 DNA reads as TGTGCCAGCAGCTTAAGTACCGACTACAATGAGCAGTTCTTC. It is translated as CASSLSTDYNEQFF.